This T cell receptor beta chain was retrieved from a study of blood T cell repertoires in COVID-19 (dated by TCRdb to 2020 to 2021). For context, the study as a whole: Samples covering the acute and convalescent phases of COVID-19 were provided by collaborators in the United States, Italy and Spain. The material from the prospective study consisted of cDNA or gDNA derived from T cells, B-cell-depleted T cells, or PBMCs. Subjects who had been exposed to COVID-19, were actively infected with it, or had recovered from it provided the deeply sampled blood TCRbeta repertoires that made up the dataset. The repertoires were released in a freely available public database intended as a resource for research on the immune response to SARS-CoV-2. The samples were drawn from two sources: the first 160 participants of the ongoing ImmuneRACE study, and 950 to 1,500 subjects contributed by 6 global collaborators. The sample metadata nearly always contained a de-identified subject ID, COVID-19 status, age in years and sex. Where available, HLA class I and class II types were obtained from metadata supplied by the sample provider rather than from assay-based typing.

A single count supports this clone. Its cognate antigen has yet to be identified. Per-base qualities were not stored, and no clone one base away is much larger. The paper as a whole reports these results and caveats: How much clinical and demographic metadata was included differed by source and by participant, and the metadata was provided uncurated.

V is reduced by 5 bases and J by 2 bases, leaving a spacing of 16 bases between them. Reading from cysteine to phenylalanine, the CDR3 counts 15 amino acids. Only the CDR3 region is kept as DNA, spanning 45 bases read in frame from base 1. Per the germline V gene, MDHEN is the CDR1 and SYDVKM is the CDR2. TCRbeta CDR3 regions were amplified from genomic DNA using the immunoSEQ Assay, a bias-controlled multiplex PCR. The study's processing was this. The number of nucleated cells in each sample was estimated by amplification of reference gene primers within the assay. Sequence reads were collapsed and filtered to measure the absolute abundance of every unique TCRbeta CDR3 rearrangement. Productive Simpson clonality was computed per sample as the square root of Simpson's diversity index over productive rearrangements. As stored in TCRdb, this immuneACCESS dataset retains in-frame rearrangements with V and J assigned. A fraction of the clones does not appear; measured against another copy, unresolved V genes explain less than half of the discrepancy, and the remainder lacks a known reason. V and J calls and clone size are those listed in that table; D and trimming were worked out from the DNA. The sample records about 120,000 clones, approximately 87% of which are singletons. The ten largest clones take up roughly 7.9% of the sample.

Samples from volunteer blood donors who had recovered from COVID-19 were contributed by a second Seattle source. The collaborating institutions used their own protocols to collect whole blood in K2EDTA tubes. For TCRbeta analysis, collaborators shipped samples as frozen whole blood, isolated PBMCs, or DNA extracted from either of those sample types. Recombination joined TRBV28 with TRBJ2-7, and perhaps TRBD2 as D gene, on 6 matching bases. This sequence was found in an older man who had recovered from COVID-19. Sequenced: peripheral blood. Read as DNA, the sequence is TGTGCCAGCAGTCCACCCCGGGGGATGACCTACGAGCAGTACTTC. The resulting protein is CASSPPRGMTYEQYF.